The T cell receptor beta chain under discussion was sequenced for a study of T cells in Graves' hyperthyroidism and ophthalmopathy. The CDR3 is 14 amino acids. The J segment lost 3 bases and the V segment lost 4 bases, leaving 4 bases of the junction unmatched. Germline values: CDR1 SGHRS, CDR2 YFSETQ. This clonotype was counted only a few times. The target antigen is unknown. Ophthalmopathy cases scored 3 or more on the Clinical Activity Score and 4 or more on NOSPECS grade, with duration below 3 months. Based on clinical symptoms, serum thyroxine and TRAb, thyroid ultrasound and orbital computed tomography, diagnoses were reached. The study, taken as a whole, reports: In the analysis, a 13 V-J model separated ophthalmopathy from stable hyperthyroidism.

TCR beta CDR3 region amplification was performed from RNA transcripts. Carried out on the TCR CDR3, a first-round RT-PCR used the HTBI primer set. TCRdb re-called the multiplex PCR reads through MiXCR, storing one row per CDR3 protein. The data show a few hundred thousand distinct CDR3 sequences, over 15% seen once. This chain uses TRBV5-1 with TRBJ2-3; TRBD1 agrees at 8 bases. Sequencing input: blood. The clonotype originates from a woman aged 18 to 35 with Graves' ophthalmopathy. Here the CDR3 reads CASSRDRITDTQYF. In DNA form, the CDR3 reads TGCGCCAGCAGCCGGGACAGGATTACAGATACGCAGTATTTT.